Given below is one TCR beta chain in context. The record originates from a study of cytomegalovirus exposure and HLA in healthy donors. The assay was immunoSEQ multiplex PCR, and TCRdb's table has in-frame clones only and misses some. The table has 150,000 to 200,000 clones, approximately 83% seen once. Separation from the roughly 690-subject first cohort characterized the approximately 130-subject validation cohort, to which the donors belonged. Trimming took off 2 bases at V and 4 bases at J, with 8 bases between the two ends. This CDR3 has 13 residues. Looked up from germline, CDR1 is SNHLY and CDR2 is FYNNEI.

This TCR was sampled from a woman younger than 35 in good health and CMV-seropositive. Sequencing was done on a sample of PBMCs. The V call is TRBV2, the J call TRBJ1-2, with D uncertain. CDR3 sequence: CASSELRAYGYTF. Here the CDR3 DNA reads TGTGCCAGCAGTGAACTCCGCGCCTATGGCTACACCTTC. The whole variable domain, filled in from reference TRBV2 and TRBJ1-2, reads EPEVTQTPSHQVTQMGQEVILRCVPISNHLYFYWYRQILGQKVEFLVSFYNNEISEKSEIFDDQFSVERPDGSNFTLKIRSTKLEDSAMYFCASSELRAYGYTFGSGTRLTVV.